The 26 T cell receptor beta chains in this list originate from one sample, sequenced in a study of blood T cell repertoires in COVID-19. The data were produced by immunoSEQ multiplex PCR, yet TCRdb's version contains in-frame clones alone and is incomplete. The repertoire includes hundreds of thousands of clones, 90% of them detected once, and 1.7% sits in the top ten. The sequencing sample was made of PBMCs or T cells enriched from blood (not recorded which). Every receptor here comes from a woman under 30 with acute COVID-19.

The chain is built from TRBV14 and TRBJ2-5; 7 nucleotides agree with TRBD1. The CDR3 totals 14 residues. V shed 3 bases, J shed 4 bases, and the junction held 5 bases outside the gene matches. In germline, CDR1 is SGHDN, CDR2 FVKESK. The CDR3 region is CASSHATGLETQYF. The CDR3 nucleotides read TGTGCCAGCAGCCACGCGACAGGGTTAGAGACCCAGTACTTC.

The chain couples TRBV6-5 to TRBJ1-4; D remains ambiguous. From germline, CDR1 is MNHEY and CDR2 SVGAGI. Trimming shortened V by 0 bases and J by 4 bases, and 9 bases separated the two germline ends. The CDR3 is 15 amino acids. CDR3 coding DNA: TGTGCCAGCAGTTACTCGTCCGGAGTTAATGAAAAACTGTTTTTT. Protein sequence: CASSYSSGVNEKLFF.

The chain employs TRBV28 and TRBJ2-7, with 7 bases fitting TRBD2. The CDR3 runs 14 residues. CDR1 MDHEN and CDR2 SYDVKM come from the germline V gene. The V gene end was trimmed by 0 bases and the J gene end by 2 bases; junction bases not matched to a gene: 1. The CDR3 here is CASSLWGGTYEQYF. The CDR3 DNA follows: TGTGCCAGCAGTTTATGGGGAGGGACCTACGAGCAGTACTTC.

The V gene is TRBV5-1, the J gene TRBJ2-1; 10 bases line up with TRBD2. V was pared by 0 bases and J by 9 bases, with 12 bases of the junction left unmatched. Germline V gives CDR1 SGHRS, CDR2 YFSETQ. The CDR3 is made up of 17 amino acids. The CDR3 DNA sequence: TGCGCCAGCAGCTTGGAAGTTGCGCTAGCGGGAGTGGGTGAGCAGTTCTTC. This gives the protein CASSLEVALAGVGEQFF.

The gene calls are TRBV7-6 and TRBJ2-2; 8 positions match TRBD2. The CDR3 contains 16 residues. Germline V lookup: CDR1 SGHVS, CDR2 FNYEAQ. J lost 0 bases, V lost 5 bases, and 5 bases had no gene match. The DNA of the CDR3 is TGTGCCAGCAGCATTAGGGGACTAGCGAACACCGGGGAGCTGTTTTTT. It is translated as CASSIRGLANTGELFF.

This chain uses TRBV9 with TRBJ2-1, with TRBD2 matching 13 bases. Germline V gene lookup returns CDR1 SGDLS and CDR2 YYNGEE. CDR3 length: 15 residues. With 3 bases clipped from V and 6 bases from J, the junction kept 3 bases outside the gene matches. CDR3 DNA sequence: TGTGCCAGCAGCGAGGGACTAGCGGGGAGCAATGAGCAGTTCTTC. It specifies CASSEGLAGSNEQFF.

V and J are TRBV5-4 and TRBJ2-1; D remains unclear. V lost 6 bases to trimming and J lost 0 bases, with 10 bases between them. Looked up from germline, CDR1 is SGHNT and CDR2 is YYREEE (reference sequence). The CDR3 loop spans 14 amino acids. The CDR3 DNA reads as TGTGCCAGCATGTCGACTCCCTCCTACAATGAGCAGTTCTTC. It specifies CASMSTPSYNEQFF.

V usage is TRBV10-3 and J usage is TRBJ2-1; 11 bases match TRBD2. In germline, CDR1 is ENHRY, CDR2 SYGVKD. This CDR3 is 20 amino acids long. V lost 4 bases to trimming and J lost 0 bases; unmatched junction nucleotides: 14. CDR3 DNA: TGTGCCATCAGTGGCGGCACTAGCGGGAGTGTAGGGAGCTCCTACAATGAGCAGTTCTTC. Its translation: CAISGGTSGSVGSSYNEQFF.

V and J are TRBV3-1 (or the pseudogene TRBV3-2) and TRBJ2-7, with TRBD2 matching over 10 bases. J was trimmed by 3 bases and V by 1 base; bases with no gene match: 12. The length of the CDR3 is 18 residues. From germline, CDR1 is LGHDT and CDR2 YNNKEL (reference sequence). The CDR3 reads CASSQARRLAGWSYEQYF. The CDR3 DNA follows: TGTGCCAGCAGCCAAGCCCGCCGACTAGCGGGTTGGAGCTACGAGCAGTACTTC.

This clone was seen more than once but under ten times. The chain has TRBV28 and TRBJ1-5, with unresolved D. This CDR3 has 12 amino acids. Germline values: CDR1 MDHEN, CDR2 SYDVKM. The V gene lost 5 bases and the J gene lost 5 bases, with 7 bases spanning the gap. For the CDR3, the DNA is TGTGCCAGCAGTGAACAAGATCAGCCCCAGCATTTT. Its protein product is CASSEQDQPQHF.

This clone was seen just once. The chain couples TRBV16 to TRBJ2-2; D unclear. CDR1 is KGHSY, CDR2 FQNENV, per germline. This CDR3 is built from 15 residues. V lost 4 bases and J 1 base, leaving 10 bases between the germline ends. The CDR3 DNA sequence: TGTGCCAGCAGCCGCCTTAGTGAGAACACCGGGGAGCTGTTTTTT. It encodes CASSRLSENTGELFF.

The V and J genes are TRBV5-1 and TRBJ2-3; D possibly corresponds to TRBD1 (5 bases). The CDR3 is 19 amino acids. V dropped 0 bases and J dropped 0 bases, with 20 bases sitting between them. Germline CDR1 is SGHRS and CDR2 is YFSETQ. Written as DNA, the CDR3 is TGCGCCAGCAGCTTGGGAGTTCCGGTGGGGCGCCCTAGCACAGATACGCAGTATTTT. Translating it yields CASSLGVPVGRPSTDTQYF.

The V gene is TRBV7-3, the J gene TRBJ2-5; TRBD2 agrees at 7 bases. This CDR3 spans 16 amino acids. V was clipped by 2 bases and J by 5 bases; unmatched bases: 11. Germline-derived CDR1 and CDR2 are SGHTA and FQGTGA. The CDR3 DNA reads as TGTGCCAGCAGCTTAGGGACCTCCGGGGGGATGGAGACCCAGTACTTC. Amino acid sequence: CASSLGTSGGMETQYF.

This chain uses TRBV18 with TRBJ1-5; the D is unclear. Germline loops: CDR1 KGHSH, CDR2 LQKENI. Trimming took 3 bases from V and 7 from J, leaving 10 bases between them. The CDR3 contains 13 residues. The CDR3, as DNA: TGTGCCAGCTCACCCGACCAGACACAGCCCCAGCATTTT. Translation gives CASSPDQTQPQHF.

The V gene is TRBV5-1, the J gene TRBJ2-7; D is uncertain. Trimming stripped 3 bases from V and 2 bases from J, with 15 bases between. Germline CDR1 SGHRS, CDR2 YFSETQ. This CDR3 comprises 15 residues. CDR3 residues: CASSWWPQEAYEQYF. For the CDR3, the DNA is TGCGCCAGCAGCTGGTGGCCGCAGGAAGCCTACGAGCAGTACTTC.

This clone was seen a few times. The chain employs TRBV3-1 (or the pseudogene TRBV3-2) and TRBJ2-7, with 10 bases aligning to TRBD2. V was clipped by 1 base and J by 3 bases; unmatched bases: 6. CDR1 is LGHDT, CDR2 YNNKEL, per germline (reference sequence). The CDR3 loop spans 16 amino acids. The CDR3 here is CASSQGSAGGLYEQYF. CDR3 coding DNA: TGTGCCAGCAGCCAAGGCTCAGCGGGAGGGCTCTACGAGCAGTACTTC.

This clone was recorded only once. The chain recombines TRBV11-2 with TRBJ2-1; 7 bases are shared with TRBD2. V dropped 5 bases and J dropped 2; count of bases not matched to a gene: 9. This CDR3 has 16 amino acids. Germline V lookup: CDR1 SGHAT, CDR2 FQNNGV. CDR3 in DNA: TGTGCCAGCAGCCACCAGTCTAGCGGTCCCTACAATGAGCAGTTCTTC. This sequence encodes CASSHQSSGPYNEQFF.

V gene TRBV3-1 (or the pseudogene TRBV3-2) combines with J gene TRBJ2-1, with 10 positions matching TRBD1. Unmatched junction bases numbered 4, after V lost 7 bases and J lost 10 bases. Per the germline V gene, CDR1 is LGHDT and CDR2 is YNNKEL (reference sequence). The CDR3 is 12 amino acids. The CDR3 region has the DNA TGTGCCAGCATCGGGACAGGGGAAGAGCAGTTCTTC. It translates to CASIGTGEEQFF.

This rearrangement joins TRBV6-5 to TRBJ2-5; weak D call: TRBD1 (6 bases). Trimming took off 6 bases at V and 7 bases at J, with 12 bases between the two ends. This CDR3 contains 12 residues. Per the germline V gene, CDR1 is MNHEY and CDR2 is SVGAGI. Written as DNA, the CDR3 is TGTGCCAGCAGGATGCAGGGGTCGACCCAGTACTTC. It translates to CASRMQGSTQYF.

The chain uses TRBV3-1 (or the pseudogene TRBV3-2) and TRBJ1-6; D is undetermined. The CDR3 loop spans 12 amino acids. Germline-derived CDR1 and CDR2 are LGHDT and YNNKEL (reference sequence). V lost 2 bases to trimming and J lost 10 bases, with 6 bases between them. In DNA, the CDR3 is TGTGCCAGCAGCCAAACCCGGTCACCCCTCCACTTT. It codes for CASSQTRSPLHF.

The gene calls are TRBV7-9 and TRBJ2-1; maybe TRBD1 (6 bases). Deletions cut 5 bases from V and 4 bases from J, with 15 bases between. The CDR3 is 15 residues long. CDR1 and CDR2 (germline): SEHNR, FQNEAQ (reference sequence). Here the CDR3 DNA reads TGTGCCAGCAGCACCAGGGGTTCCCATTACAATGAGCAGTTCTTC. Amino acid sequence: CASSTRGSHYNEQFF.

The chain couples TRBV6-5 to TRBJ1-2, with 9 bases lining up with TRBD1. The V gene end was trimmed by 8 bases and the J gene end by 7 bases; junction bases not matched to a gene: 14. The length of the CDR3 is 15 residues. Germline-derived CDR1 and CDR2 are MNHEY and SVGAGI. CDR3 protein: CASGRRGQGQGGYTF. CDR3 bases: TGTGCCAGCGGAAGACGAGGACAGGGGCAAGGTGGCTACACCTTC.

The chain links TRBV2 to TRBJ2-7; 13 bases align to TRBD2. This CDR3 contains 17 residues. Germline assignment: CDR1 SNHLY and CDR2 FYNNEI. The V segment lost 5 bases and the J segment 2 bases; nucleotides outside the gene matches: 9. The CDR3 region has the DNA TGTGCCAGCAGTACGAGGACTAGCGGGAGTGCGGCCTACGAGCAGTACTTC. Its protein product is CASSTRTSGSAAYEQYF.

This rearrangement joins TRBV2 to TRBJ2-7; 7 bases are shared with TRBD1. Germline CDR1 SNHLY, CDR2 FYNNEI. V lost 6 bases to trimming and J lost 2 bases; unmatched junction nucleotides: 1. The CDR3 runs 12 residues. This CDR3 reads CASRGTAYEQYF. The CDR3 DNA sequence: TGTGCCAGCAGAGGGACAGCCTACGAGCAGTACTTC.

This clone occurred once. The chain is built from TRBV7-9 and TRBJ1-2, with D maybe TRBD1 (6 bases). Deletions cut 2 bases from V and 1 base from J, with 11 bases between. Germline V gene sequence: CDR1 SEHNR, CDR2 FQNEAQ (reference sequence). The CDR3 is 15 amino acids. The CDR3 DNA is TGTGCCAGCAGCTTACAGGGGAATGTTAACTATGGCTACACCTTC. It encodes CASSLQGNVNYGYTF.

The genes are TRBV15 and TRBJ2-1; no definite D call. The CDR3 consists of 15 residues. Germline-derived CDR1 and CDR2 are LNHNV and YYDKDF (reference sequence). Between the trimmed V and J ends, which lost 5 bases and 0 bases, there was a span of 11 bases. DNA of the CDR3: TGTGCCACCAGCCCCAGGATGAGCTCCTACAATGAGCAGTTCTTC. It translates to CATSPRMSSYNEQFF. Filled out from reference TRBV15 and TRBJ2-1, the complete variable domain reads DAMVIQNPRYQVTQFGKPVTLSCSQTLNHNVMYWYQQKSSQAPKLLFHYYDKDFNNEADTPDNFQSRRPNTSFCFLDIRSPGLGDTAMYLCATSPRMSSYNEQFFGPGTRLTVL.